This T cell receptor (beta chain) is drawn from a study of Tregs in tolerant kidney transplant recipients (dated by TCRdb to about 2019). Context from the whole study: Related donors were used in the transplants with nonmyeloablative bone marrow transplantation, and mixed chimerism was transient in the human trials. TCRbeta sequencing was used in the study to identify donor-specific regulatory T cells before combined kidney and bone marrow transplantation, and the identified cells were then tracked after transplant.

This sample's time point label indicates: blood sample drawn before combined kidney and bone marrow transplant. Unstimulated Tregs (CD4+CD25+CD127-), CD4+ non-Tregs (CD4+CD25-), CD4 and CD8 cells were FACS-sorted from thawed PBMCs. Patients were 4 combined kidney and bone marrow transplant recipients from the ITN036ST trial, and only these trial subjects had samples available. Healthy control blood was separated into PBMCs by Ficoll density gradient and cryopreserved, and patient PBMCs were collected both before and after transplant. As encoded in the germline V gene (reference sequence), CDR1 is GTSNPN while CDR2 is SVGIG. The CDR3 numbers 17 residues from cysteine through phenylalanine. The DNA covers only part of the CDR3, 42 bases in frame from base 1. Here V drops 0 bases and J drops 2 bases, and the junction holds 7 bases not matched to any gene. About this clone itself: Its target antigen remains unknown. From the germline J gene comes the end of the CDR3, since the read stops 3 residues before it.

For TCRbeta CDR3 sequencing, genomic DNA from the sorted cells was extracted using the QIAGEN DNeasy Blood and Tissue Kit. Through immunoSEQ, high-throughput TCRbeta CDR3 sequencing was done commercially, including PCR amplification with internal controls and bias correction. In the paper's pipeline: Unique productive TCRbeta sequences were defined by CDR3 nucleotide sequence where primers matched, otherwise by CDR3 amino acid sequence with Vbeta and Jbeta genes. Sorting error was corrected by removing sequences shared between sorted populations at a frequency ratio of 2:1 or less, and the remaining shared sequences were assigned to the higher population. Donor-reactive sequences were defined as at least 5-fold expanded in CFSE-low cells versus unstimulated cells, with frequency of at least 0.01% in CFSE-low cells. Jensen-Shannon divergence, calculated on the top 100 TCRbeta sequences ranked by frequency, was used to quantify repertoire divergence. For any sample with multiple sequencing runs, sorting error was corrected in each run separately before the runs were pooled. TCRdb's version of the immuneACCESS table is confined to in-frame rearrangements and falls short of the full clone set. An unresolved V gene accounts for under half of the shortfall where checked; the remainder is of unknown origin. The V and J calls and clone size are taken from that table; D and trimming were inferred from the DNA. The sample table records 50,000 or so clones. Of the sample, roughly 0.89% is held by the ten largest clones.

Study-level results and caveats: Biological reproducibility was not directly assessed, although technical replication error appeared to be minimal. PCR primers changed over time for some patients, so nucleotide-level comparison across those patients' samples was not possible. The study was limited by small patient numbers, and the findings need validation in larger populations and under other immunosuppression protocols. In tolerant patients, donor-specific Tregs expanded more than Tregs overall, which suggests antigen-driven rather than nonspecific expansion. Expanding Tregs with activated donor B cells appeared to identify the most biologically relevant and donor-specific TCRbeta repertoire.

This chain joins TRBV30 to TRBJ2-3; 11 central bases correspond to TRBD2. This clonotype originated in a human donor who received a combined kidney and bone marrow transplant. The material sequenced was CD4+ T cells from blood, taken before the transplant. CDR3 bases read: TGTGCCTGGAGTGTTCTTGGGACTAGCGGAGCCACAGATACG. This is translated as CAWSVLGTSGATDT. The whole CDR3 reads CAWSVLGTSGATDTQYF. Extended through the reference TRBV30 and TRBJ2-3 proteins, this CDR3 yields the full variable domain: SQTIHQWPATLVQPVGSPLSLECTVEGTSNPNLYWYRQAAGRGLQLLFYSVGIGQISSEVPQNLSASRPQDRQFILSSKKLLLSDSGFYLCAWSVLGTSGATDTQYFGPGTRLTVL.